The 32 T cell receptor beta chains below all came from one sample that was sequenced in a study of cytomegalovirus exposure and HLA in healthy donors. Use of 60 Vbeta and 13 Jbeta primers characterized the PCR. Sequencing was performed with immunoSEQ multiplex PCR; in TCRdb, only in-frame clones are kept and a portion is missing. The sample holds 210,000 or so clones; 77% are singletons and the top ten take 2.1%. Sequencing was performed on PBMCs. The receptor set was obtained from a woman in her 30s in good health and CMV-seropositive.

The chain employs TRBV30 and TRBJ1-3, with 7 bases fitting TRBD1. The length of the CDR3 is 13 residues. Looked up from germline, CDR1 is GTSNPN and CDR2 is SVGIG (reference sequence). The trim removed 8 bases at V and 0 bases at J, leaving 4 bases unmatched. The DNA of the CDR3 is TGTGCCGGGACAGCGAGCTCTGGAAACACCATATATTTT. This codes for CAGTASSGNTIYF.

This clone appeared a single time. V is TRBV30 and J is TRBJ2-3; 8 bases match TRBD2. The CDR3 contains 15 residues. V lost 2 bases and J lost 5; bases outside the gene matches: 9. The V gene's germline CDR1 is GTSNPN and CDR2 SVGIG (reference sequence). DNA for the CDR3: TGTGCCTGGAGTAAGGGTAGCGGGGCTGGAGATACGCAGTATTTT. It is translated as CAWSKGSGAGDTQYF.

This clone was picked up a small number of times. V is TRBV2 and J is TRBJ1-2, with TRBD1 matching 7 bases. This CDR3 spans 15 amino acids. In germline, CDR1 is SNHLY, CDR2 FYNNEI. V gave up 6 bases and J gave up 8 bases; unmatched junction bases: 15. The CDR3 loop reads CASSSGQTYTMGYTF. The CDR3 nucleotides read TGTGCCAGCAGCTCGGGACAGACCTATACTATGGGCTACACCTTC.

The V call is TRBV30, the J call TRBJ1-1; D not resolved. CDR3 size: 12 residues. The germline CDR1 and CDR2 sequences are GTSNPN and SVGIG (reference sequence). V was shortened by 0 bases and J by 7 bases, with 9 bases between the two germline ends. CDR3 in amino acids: CAWSVVRFEAFF. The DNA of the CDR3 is TGTGCCTGGAGTGTAGTGCGGTTTGAAGCTTTCTTT.

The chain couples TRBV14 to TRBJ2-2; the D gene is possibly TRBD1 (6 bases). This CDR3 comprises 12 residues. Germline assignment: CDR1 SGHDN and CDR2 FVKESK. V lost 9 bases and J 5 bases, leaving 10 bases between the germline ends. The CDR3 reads CARKDRTGELFF. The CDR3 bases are TGTGCCAGAAAAGACAGGACCGGGGAGCTGTTTTTT.

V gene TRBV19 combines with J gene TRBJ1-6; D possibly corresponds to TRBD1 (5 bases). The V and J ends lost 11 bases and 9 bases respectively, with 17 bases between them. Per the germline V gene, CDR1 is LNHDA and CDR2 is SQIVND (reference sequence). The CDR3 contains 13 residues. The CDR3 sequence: CAVSRDPGSPLHF. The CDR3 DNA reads TGTGCCGTATCCAGGGATCCCGGTTCACCCCTCCACTTT.

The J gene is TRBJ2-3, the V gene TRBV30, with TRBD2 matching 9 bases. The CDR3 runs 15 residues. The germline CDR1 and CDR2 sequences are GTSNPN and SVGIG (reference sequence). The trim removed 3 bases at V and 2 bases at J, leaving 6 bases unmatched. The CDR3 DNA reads TGTGCCTGGAGCGAACCTAGCGGGACCACAGATACGCAGTATTTT. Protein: CAWSEPSGTTDTQYF.

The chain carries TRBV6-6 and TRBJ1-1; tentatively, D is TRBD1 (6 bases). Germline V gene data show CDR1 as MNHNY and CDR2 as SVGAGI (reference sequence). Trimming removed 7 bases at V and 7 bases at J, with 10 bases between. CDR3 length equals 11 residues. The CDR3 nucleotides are TGTGCCAGCACACAGGGCTATGAAGCTTTCTTT. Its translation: CASTQGYEAFF.

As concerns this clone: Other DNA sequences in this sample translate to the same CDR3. The CDR3 loop is CASSLDRSTDTQYF. Written as DNA, the CDR3 is TGCGCCAGCAGCTTGGACAGGAGCACAGATACGCAGTATTTT. The chain links TRBV5-1 to TRBJ2-3, with TRBD1 as a possible D gene (5 bases). Trimming pared 0 bases from V and 0 bases from J, leaving 5 bases between. Germline V lookup: CDR1 SGHRS, CDR2 YFSETQ. CDR3 length: 14 amino acids.

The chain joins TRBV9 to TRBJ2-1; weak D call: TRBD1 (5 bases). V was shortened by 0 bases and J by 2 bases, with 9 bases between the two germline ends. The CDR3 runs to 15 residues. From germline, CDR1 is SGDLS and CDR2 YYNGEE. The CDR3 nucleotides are TGTGCCAGCAGCGTAGAAGGGGCGGCCTACAATGAGCAGTTCTTC. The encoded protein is CASSVEGAAYNEQFF. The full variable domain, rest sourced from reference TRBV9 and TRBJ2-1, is DSGVTQTPKHLITATGQRVTLRCSPRSGDLSVYWYQQSLDQGLQFLIQYYNGEERAKGNILERFSAQQFPDLHSELNLSSLELGDSALYFCASSVEGAAYNEQFFGPGTRLTVL.

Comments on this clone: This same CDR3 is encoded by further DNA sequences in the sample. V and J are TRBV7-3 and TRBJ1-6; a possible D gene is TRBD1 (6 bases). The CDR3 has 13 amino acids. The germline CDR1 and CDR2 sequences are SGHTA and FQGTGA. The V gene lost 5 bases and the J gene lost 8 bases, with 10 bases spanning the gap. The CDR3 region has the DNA TGTGCCAGCAGCATAAACAGGGATTCACCCCTCCACTTT. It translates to CASSINRDSPLHF.

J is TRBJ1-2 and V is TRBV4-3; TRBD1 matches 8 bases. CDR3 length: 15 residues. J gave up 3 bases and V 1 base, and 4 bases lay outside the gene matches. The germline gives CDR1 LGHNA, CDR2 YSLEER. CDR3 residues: CASSQGSGQDYGYTF. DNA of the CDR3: TGCGCCAGCAGCCAAGGTTCGGGACAGGACTATGGCTACACCTTC.

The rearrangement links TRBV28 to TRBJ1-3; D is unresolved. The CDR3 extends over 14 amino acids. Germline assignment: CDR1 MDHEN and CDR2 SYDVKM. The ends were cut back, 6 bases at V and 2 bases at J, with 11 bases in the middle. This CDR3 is CASSRDSAGNTIYF. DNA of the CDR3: TGTGCCAGCAGCCGGGATTCGGCTGGAAACACCATATATTTT.

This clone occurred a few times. Here the CDR3 reads CASRTDRVFTF. The CDR3 bases are TGTGCCAGCAGAACCGACAGGGTGTTCACCTTC. The chain uses TRBV28 and TRBJ1-2; the match to TRBD1 covers 7 bases. The CDR3 consists of 11 residues. V gave up 6 bases and J gave up 13 bases; unmatched junction bases: 8. Germline V gene data show CDR1 as MDHEN and CDR2 as SYDVKM.

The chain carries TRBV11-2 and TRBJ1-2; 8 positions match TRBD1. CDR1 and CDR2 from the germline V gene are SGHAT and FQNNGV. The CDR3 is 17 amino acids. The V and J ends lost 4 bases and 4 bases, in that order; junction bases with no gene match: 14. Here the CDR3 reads CASSSHPGRGLSYGYTF. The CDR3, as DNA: TGTGCCAGCAGCTCGCACCCGGGCAGGGGGCTCAGCTATGGCTACACCTTC.

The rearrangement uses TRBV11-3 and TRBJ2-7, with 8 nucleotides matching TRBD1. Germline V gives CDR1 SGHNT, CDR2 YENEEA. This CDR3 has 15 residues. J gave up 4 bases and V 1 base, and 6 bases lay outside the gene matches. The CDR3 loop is CASSLGGTGLYEQYF. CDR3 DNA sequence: TGTGCCAGCAGCTTAGGGGGGACAGGACTTTACGAGCAGTACTTC.

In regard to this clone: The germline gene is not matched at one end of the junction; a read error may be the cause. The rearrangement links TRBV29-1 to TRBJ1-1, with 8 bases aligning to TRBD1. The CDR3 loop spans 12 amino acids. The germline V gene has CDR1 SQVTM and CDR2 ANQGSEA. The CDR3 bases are TGTGCTTCGGACAGGGAGGGCACTGAAGCTTTCTTT. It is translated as CASDREGTEAFF. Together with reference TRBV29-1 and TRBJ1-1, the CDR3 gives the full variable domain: SAVISQKPSRDICQRGTSLTIQCQVDSQVTMMFWYRQQPGQSLTLIATANQGSEATYESGFVIDKFPISRPNLTFSTLTVSNMSPEDSSIYLCASDREGTEAFFGQGTRLTVV.

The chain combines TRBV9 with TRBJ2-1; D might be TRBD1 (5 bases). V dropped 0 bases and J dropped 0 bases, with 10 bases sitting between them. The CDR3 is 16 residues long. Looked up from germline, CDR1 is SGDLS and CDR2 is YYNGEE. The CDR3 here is CASSVAGISSYNEQFF. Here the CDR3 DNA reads TGTGCCAGCAGCGTAGCAGGGATCAGCTCCTACAATGAGCAGTTCTTC.

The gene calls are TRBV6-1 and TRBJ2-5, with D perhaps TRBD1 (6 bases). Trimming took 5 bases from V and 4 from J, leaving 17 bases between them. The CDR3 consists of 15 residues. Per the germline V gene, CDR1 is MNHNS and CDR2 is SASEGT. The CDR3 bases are TGTGCCAGCAGTTTCATTCCACAGGGTCGAGAGACCCAGTACTTC. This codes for CASSFIPQGRETQYF.

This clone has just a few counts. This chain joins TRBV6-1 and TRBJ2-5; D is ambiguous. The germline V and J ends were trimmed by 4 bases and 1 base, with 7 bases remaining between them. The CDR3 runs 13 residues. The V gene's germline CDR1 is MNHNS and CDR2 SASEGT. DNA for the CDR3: TGTGCCAGCAGTGGACAACTCCAAGAGACCCAGTACTTC. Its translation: CASSGQLQETQYF.

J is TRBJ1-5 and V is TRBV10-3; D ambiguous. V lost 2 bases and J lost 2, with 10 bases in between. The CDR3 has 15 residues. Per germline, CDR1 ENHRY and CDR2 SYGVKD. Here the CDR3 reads CAISETEVGNQPQHF. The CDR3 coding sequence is TGTGCCATCAGTGAGACTGAGGTCGGCAATCAGCCCCAGCATTTT.

As DNA, the CDR3 is TGCGCCAGCAGCCAAGCGGAGTACTATGAAAAACTGTTTTTT. Protein product: CASSQAEYYEKLFF. V gene TRBV4-1 combines with J gene TRBJ1-4; D not resolved. The length of the CDR3 is 14 residues. Between the trimmed V and J ends, which lost 1 base and 6 bases, there was a span of 9 bases. Germline V gives CDR1 MGHRA, CDR2 YSYEKL.

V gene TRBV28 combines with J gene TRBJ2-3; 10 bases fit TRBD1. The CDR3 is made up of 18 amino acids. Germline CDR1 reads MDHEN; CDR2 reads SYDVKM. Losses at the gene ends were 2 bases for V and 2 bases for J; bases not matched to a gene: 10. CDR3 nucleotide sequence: TGTGCCAGCAGTTTAGATATTGGGGACAGGGGCTACACAGATACGCAGTATTTT. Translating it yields CASSLDIGDRGYTDTQYF.

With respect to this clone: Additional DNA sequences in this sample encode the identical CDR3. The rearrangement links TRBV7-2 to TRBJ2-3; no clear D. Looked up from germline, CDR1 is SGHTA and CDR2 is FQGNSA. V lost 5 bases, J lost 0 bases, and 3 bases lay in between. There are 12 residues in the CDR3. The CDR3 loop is CASSQSTDTQYF. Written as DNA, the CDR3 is TGTGCCAGCAGCCAAAGCACAGATACGCAGTATTTT.

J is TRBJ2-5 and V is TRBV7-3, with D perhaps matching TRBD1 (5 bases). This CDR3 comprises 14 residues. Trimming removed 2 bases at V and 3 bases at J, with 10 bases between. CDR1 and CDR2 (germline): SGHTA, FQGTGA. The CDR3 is CASSLGSREETQYF. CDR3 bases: TGTGCCAGCAGCTTAGGTAGCAGGGAAGAGACCCAGTACTTC.

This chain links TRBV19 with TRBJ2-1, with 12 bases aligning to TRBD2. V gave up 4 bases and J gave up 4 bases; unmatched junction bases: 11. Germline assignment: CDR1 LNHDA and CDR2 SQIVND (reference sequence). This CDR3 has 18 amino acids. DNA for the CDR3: TGTGCCAGTAGTACCAGTTTGACTAGCGGGAGAGGGTACAATGAGCAGTTCTTC. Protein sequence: CASSTSLTSGRGYNEQFF.

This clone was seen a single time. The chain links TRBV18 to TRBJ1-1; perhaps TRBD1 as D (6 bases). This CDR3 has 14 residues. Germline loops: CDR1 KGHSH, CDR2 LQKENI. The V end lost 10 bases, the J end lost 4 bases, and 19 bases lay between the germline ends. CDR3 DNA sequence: TGTGCCACTAGGACCGGGGGGGCTGGCACTGAAGCTTTCTTT. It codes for CATRTGGAGTEAFF. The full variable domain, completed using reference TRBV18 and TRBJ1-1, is NAGVMQNPRHLVRRRGQEARLRCSPMKGHSHVYWYRQLPEEGLKFMVYLQKENIIDESGMPKERFSAEFPKEGPSILRIQQVVRGDSAAYFCATRTGGAGTEAFFGQGTRLTVV.

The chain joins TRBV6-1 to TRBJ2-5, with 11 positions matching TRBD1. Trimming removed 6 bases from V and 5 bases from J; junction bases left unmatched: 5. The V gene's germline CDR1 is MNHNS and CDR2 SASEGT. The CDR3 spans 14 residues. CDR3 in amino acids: CASRDRGHDETQYF. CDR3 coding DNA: TGTGCCAGCAGGGACAGGGGGCACGATGAGACCCAGTACTTC.

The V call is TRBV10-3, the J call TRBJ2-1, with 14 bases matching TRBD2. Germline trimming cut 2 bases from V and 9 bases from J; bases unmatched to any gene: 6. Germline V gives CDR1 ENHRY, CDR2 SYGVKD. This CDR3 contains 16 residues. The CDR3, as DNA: TGTGCCATCAGTGAGGGACTAGCGGGGGGCCCGCCTGAGCAGTTCTTC. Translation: CAISEGLAGGPPEQFF.

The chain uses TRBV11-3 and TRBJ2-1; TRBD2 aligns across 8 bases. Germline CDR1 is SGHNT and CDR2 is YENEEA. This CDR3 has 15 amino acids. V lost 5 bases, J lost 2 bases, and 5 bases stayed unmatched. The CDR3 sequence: CASSLSGSPYNEQFF. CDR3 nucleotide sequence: TGTGCCAGCAGCCTCAGCGGGAGTCCCTACAATGAGCAGTTCTTC.

The CDR3 nucleotides are TGTGCCAGCAGCTTAGCGGTTAGCGGGGGGTCAGATACGCAGTATTTT. This gives the protein CASSLAVSGGSDTQYF. The chain recombines TRBV7-9 with TRBJ2-3, with TRBD2 identical over 10 bases. V lost 0 bases, J lost 4 bases, and 4 bases stayed unmatched. The length of the CDR3 is 16 residues. CDR1 is SEHNR, CDR2 FQNEAQ, per germline (reference sequence).

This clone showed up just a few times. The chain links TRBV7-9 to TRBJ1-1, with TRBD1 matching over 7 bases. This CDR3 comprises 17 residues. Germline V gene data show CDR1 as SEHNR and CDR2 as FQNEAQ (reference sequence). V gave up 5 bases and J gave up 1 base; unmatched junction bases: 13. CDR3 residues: CASSRIYIGGANTEAFF. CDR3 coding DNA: TGTGCCAGCAGCCGAATATATATAGGGGGCGCGAACACTGAAGCTTTCTTT. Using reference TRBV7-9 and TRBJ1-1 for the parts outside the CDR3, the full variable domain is DTGVSQNPRHKITKRGQNVTFRCDPISEHNRLYWYRQTLGQGPEFLTYFQNEAQLEKSRLLSDRFSAERPKGSFSTLEIQRTEQGDSAMYLCASSRIYIGGANTEAFFGQGTRLTVV.